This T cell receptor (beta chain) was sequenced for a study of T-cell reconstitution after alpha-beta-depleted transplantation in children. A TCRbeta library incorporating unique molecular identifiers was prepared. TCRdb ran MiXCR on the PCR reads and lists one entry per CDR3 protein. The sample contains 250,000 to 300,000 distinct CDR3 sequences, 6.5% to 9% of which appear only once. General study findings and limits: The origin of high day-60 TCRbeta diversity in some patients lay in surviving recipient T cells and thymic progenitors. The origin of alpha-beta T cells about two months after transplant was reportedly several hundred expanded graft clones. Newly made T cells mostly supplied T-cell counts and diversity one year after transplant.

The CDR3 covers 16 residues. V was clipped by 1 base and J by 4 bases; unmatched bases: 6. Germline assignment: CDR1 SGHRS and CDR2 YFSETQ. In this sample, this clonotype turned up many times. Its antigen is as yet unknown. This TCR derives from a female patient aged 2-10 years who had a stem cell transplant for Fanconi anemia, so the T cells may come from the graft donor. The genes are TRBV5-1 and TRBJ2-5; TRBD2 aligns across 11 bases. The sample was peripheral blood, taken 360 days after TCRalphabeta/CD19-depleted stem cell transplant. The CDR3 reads CASSLSQLAGAETQYF. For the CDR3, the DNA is TGCGCCAGCAGCTTGTCCCAACTAGCGGGAGCAGAGACCCAGTACTTC.